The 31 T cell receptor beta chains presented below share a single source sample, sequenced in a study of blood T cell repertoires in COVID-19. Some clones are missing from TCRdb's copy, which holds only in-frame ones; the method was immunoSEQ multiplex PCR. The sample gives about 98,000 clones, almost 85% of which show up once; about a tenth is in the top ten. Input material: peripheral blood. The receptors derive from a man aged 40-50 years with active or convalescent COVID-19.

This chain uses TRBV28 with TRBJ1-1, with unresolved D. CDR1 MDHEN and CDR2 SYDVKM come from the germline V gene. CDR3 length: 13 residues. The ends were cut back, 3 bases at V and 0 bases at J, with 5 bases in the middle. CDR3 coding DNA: TGTGCCAGCAGTTTTCGCGTGAACACTGAAGCTTTCTTT. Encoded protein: CASSFRVNTEAFF.

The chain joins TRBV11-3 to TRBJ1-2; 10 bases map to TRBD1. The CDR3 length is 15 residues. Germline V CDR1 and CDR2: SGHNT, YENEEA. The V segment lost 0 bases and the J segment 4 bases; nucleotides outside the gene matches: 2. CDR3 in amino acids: CASSLEGTGAYGYTF. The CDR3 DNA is TGTGCCAGCAGCTTAGAGGGGACAGGGGCCTATGGCTACACCTTC.

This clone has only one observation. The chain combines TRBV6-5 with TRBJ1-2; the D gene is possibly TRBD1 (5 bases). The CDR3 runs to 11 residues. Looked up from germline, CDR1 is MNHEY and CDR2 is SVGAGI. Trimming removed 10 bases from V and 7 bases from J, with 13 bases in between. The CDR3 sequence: CATGWGGGYTF. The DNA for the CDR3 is TGTGCCACCGGGTGGGGGGGTGGCTACACCTTC.

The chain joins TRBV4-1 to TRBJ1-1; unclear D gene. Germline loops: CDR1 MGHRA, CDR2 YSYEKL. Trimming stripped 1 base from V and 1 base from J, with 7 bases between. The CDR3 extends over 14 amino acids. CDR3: CASSQGPENTEAFF. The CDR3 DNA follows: TGCGCCAGCAGCCAAGGGCCAGAGAACACTGAAGCTTTCTTT.

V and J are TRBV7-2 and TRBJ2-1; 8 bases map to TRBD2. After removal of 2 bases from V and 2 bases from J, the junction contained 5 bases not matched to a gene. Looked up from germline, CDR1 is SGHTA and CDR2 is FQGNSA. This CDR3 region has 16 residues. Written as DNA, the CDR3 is TGTGCCAGCAGCTTACCGGGTAGCGGGGCCTACAATGAGCAGTTCTTC. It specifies CASSLPGSGAYNEQFF.

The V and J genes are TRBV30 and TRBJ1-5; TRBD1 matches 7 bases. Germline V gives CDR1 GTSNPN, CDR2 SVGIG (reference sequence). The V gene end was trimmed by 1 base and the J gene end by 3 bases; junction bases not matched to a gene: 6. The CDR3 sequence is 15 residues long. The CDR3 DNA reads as TGTGCCTGGAGTGCGGGGACAGAACCCAATCAGCCCCAGCATTTT. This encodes CAWSAGTEPNQPQHF.

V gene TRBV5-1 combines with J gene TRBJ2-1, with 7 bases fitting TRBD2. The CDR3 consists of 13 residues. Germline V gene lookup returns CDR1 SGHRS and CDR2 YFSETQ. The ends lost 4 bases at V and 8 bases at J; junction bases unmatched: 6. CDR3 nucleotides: TGCGCCAGCAGCGCCGGGACTACGTATGAGCAGTTCTTC. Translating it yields CASSAGTTYEQFF.

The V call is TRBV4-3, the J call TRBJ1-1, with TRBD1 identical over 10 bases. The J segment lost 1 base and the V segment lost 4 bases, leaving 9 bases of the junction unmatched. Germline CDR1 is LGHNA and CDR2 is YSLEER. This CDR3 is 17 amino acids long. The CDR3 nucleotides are TGCGCCAGCAGCCGTATAACCGGACAGGGGGAGAACACTGAAGCTTTCTTT. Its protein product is CASSRITGQGENTEAFF.

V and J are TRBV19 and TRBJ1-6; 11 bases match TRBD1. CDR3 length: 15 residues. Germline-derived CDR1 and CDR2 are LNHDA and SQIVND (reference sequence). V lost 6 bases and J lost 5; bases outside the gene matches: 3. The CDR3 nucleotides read TGTGCCAGTAGGACGGGACAGGGGGATAATTCACCCCTCCACTTT. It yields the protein CASRTGQGDNSPLHF.

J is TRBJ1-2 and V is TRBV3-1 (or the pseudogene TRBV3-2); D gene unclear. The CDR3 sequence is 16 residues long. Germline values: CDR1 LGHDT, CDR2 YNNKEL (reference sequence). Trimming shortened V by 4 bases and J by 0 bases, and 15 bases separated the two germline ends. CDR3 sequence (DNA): TGTGCCAGCAGCCGCGTTTCGAGGGCTTCTAACTATGGCTACACCTTC. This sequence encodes CASSRVSRASNYGYTF.

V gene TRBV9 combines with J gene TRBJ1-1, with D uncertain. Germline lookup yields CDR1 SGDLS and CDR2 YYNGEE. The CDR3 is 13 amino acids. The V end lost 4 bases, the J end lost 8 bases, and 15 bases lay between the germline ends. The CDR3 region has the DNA TGTGCCAGCAGCCCATCAACTGGGCTCGAAGCTTTCTTT. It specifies CASSPSTGLEAFF.

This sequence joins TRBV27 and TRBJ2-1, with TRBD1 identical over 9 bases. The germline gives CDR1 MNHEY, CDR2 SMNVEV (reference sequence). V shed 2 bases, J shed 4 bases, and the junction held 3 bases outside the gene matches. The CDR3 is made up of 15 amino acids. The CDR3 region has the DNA TGTGCCAGCAGTTTAACAGGGGGCGCTTACAATGAGCAGTTCTTC. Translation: CASSLTGGAYNEQFF.

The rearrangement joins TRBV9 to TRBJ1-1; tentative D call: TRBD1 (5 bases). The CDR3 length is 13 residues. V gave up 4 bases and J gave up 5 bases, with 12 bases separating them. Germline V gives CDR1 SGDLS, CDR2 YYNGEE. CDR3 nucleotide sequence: TGTGCCAGCAGCTGGCCGGGGGGAACTGAAGCTTTCTTT. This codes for CASSWPGGTEAFF.

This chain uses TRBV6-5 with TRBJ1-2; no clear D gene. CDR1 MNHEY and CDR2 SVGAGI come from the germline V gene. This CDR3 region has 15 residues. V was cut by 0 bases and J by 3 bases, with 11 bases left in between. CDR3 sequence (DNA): TGTGCCAGCAGTTACTCATACAGATCCGACTATGGCTACACCTTC. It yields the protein CASSYSYRSDYGYTF.

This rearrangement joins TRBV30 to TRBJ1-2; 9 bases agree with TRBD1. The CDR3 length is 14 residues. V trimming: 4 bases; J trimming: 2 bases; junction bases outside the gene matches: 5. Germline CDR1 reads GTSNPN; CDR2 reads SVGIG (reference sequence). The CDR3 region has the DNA TGTGCCTGGAACAGGGGGCGCGAGAACTATGGCTACACCTTC. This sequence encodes CAWNRGRENYGYTF.

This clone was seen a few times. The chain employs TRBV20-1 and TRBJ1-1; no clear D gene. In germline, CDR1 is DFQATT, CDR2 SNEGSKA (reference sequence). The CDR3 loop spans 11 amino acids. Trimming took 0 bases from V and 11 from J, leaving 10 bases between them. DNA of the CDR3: TGCAGTGCTAGAGATGCCGGCGGGGCTTTCTTT. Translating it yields CSARDAGGAFF.

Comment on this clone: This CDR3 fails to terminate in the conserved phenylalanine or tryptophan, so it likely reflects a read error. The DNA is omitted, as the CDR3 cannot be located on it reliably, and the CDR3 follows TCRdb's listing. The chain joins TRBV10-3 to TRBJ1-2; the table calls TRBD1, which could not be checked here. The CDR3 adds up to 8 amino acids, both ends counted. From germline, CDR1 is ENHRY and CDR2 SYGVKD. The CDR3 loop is CWKEGRGQ.

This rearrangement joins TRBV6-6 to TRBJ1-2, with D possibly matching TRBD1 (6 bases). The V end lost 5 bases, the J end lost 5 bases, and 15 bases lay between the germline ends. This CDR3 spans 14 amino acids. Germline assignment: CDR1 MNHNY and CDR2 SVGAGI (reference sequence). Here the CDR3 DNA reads TGTGCCAGCAGTCTCTCACAGGGAAAATATGGCTACACCTTC. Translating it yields CASSLSQGKYGYTF.

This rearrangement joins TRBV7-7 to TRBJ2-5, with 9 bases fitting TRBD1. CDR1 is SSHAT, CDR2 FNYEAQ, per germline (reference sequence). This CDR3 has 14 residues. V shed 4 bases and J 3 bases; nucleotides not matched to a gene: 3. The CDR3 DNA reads TGTGCCAGCAGCTCTGGACAGGGGAAAGAGACCCAGTACTTC. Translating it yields CASSSGQGKETQYF.

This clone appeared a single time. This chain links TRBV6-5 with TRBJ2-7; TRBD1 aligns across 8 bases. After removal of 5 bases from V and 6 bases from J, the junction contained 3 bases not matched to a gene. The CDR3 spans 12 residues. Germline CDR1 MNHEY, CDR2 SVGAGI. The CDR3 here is CASSRQGREQYF. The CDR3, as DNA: TGTGCCAGCAGTCGACAGGGGCGCGAGCAGTACTTC.

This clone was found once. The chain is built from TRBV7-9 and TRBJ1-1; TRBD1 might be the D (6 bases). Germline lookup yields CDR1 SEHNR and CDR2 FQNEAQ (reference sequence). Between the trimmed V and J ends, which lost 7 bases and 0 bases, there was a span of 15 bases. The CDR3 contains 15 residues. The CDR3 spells CASNQRTEMNTEAFF. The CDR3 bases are TGTGCCAGCAACCAAAGGACAGAAATGAACACTGAAGCTTTCTTT.

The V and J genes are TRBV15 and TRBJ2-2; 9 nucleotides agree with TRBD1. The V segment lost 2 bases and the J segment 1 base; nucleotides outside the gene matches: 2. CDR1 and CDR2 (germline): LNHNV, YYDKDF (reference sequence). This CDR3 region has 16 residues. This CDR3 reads CATSRNRGLNTGELFF. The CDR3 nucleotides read TGTGCCACCAGCAGAAACAGGGGGCTGAACACCGGGGAGCTGTTTTTT.

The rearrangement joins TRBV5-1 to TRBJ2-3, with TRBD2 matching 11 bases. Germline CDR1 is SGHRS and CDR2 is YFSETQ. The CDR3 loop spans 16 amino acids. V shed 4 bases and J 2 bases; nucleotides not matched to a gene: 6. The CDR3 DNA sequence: TGCGCCAGCAGCCCGGTACTAGCGGGGGACACAGATACGCAGTATTTT. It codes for CASSPVLAGDTDTQYF.

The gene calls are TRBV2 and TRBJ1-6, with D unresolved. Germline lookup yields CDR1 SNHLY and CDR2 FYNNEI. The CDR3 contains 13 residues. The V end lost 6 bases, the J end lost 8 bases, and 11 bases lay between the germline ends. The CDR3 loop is CASSSRGYSPLHF. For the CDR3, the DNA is TGTGCCAGCAGCTCCCGGGGTTATTCACCCCTCCACTTT.

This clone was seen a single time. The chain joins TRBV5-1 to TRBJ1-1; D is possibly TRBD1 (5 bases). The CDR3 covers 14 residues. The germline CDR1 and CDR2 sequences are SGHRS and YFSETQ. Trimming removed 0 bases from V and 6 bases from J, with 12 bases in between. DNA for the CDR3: TGCGCCAGCAGCTTGGATGGGGGGTCCCCTGAAGCTTTCTTT. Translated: CASSLDGGSPEAFF.

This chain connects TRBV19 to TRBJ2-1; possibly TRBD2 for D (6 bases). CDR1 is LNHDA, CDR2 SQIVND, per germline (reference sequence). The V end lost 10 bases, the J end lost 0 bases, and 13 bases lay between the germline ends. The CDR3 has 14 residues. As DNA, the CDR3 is TGTGCCACCTCCGCGGGGAGCTCCTACAATGAGCAGTTCTTC. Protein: CATSAGSSYNEQFF.

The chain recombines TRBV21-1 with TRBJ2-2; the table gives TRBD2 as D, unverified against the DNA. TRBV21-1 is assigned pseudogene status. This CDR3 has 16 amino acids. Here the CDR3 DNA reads TGTGCCAGCAGCCCAACGGGGGGTGGTGACACCGGGGAGCTGTTTTTT. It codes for CASSPTGGGDTGELFF.

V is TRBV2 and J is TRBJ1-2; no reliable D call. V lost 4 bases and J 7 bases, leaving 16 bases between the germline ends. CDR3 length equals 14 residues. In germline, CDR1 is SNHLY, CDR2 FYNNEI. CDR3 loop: CASSVGRELVGYTF. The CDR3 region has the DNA TGTGCCAGCAGTGTGGGCCGAGAACTTGTTGGCTACACCTTC.

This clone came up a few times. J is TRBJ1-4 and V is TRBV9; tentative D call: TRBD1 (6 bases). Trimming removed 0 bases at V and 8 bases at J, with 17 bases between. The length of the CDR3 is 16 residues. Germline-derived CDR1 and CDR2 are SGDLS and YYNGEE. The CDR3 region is CASSVGSPGVEEKLFF. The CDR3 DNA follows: TGTGCCAGCAGCGTAGGATCTCCAGGGGTCGAGGAAAAACTGTTTTTT.

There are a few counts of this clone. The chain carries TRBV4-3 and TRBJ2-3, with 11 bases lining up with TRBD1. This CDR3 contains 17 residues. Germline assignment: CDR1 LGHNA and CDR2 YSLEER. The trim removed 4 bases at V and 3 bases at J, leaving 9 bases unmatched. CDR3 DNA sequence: TGCGCCAGCAGCCTATCCGGGACAGGGGGGTCTACAGATACGCAGTATTTT. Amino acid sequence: CASSLSGTGGSTDTQYF.

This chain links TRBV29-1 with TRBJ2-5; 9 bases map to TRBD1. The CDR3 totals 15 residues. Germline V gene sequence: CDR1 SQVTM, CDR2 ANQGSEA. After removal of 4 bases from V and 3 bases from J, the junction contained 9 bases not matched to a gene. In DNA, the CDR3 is TGCAGCGTTGCCGGGACAGGGATTCCTGAAGAGACCCAGTACTTC. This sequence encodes CSVAGTGIPEETQYF.